This T cell receptor (beta chain) came from a study of cytomegalovirus exposure and HLA in healthy donors. Primers included in the PCR were 60 Vbeta and 13 Jbeta primers. TCRdb keeps only in-frame clones here, not all; method: immunoSEQ multiplex PCR. The sample includes 200,000 or so clones, roughly 82% seen only once; the top ten take roughly 2.6%. From germline, CDR1 is SGHRS and CDR2 YFSETQ. The CDR3 is made up of 12 amino acids. In regard to this clone: Antigen: not known. At one end, the junction sequence differs from germline, possibly due to a read error.

General study findings and limits: Roughly uniform sequencing depth across donors was assumed, possibly incorrectly.

The sample was PBMCs. The chain couples TRBV5-1 to TRBJ2-3; 7 bases match TRBD1. This receptor was identified in a woman between 50 and 59 years old in good health and CMV-seropositive. CDR3 DNA sequence: TGCGCCAGCAGTTCCGGGACAGAGACGCAGTATTTT. Amino acid sequence: CASSSGTETQYF.